Below are 7 T cell receptor beta chains sequenced from a single sample in a study of blood T cells in healthy people across ages. Using a J-beta primer mix together with a sample-barcoded 5' primer, a second PCR was run for roughly 7 to 12 cycles. TCRdb reprocessed the 5' RACE reads via MiXCR and lists one record per CDR3 protein. The table has about a million distinct CDR3 sequences, roughly 50% seen once. Sequenced material: blood. These receptors all come from a man between 25 and 39 years old in good health.

This clonotype turned up a few times. For the CDR3, the DNA is TGTGCCAGCAGTTCCGGGATCGCTCCACCCCTCCACTTT. This sequence encodes CASSSGIAPPLHF. The chain couples TRBV27 to TRBJ1-6; D is undetermined. Between the trimmed V and J ends, which lost 4 bases and 11 bases, there was a span of 12 bases. Germline CDR1 is MNHEY and CDR2 is SMNVEV (reference sequence). CDR3 length: 13 residues.

This clonotype has a count of ten or more. The chain has TRBV3-1 and TRBJ1-2; D is unresolved. V dropped 4 bases and J dropped 4 bases, with 13 bases sitting between them. The CDR3 has 14 amino acids. Germline V gene lookup returns CDR1 LGHDT and CDR2 YNNKEL (reference sequence). The CDR3 bases are TGTGCCAGCAGCCCCCCGCAGTGGGCCTATGGCTACACCTTC. This translates into CASSPPQWAYGYTF.

The J gene is TRBJ2-5, the V gene TRBV2; 7 positions agree with TRBD2. Trimming took 11 bases from V and 1 from J; bases not matched to a gene: 13. Germline V lookup: CDR1 SNHLY, CDR2 FYNNEI. The CDR3 runs to 15 residues. The CDR3 reads CAGFGERGVQETQYF. The CDR3 DNA follows: TGTGCCGGGTTTGGGGAGCGGGGTGTCCAAGAGACCCAGTACTTC.

The chain has TRBV4-2 and TRBJ1-5, with 9 bases lining up with TRBD1. The germline V gene encodes CDR1 LGHNA and CDR2 YNFKEQ. Germline trimming cut 3 bases from V and 6 bases from J; bases unmatched to any gene: 6. The CDR3 contains 15 residues. The CDR3 here is CASSQVTGGSQPQHF. The DNA for the CDR3 is TGTGCCAGCAGCCAGGTTACAGGGGGCAGTCAGCCCCAGCATTTT.

This clonotype was observed at least ten times. This chain joins TRBV20-1 and TRBJ2-6, with 8 nucleotides matching TRBD1. The CDR3 spans 14 residues. The V segment lost 5 bases and the J segment 2 bases; nucleotides outside the gene matches: 2. Germline CDR1 is DFQATT and CDR2 is SNEGSKA (reference sequence). Written as DNA, the CDR3 is TGCAGTGCTCCGGACAGGGCTGGGGCCAACGTCCTGACTTTC. This encodes CSAPDRAGANVLTF.

The chain recombines TRBV2 with TRBJ1-5; 9 positions match TRBD1. Per the germline V gene, CDR1 is SNHLY and CDR2 is FYNNEI. With V trimmed by 5 bases and J by 4 bases, 6 bases remained unmatched. CDR3 length equals 15 residues. CDR3 amino acids: CASSLEQGANQPQHF. Here the CDR3 DNA reads TGTGCCAGCAGTCTCGAACAGGGGGCAAATCAGCCCCAGCATTTT.

The chain uses TRBV7-2 and TRBJ1-1, with D unclear. V was shortened by 1 base and J by 8 bases, with 14 bases between the two germline ends. Germline assignment: CDR1 SGHTA and CDR2 FQGNSA. This CDR3 spans 14 amino acids. This CDR3 reads CASSLVRVSTEAFF. The CDR3 DNA follows: TGTGCCAGCAGCTTAGTGAGGGTTTCCACGGAAGCTTTCTTT.